This T cell receptor beta chain was identified in a study of CD8+CD57+ T cells in acquired aplastic anemia. In the study overall: The mean DNA yield obtained from sorted CD4+ and CD8+ cells came to around 3 ug. The study obtained about 9.9 million reads on average for CD4+ cells from healthy donors.

Profiling that covered TCR beta VDJ and CDR3 relied on genomic DNA as its template. MiXCR, run by TCRdb on the reads, gives a single entry per CDR3 protein. Here the sample spans around 51,000 distinct CDR3 sequences, about 78% being singletons. CDR1 is SNHLY and CDR2 is FYNNEI in the germline V gene. The V and J ends lost 6 bases and 3 bases, in that order; junction bases with no gene match: 8. This CDR3 is 15 amino acids long. Comment on this clonotype: The antigen is unknown.

General study results and limits: No significant patient-versus-control difference appeared in CD8+ Simpson's diversity. Overlapping CD8+ CDR3 repertoires of patients and controls contained under 35 shared sequences.

This sequence was found in a human donor in good health, serving as a control. What was sequenced was sorted CD4+, CD8+, or CD8+CD57+ T cells (not recorded which) from PBMCs. The chain employs TRBV2 and TRBJ1-5, with 7 bases aligning to TRBD1. CDR3 residues: CASSATGQDNQPQHF. CDR3 nucleotides: TGTGCCAGCAGCGCGACAGGGCAGGACAATCAGCCCCAGCATTTT.